A single TCR beta chain is shown here with its context. Its cognate antigen is unknown. V lost 0 bases and J lost 3; bases outside the gene matches: 11. Germline V CDR1 and CDR2: LNHNV, YYDKDF (reference sequence). The CDR3 spans 19 residues. The sample belongs to a study of shared clonotypes between healthy human individuals. Overall study findings and caveats: Clonotypes shared by all four sorted-subset donors had higher generation probabilities than non-shared clonotypes. Naive CD4 clonotypes overlapped across several donors at approximately 5.5%.

Each cell subset's genomic DNA was divided evenly among several immunoSEQ plates. Replicate PCRs from sorted subsets contained around 200 ng DNA, which is 29,000 or so T cell genomes. The repertoire was sequenced with immunoSEQ multiplex PCR; TCRdb's copy has only in-frame clones and lacks some. The table shows millions of clones, with about 92% occurring only once. The sample comprised naive CD4+ T cells sorted from blood. Indicated subset: CD45RA+ positively selected. This chain uses TRBV15 with TRBJ2-6; TRBD1 aligns across 7 bases. This sequence originates from a man younger than 30 in good health. The CDR3 DNA sequence: TGTGCCACCAGCAGAGATTACGGCAGGGGGACCGGTGGGGCCAACGTCCTGACTTTC. Amino acids: CATSRDYGRGTGGANVLTF.